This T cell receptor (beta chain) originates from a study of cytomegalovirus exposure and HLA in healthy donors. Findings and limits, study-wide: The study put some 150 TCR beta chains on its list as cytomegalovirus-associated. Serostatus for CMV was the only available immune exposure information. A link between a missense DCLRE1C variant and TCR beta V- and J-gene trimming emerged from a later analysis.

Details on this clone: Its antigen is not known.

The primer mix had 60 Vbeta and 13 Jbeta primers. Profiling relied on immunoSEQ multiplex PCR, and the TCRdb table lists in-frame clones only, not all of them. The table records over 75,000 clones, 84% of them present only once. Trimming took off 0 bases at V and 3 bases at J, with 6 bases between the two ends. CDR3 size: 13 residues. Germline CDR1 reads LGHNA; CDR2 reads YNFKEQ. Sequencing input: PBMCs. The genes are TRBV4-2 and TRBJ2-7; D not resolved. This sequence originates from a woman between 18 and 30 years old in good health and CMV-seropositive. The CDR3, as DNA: TGTGCCAGCAGCCAAGATTCCCTCTACGAGCAGTACTTC. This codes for CASSQDSLYEQYF.